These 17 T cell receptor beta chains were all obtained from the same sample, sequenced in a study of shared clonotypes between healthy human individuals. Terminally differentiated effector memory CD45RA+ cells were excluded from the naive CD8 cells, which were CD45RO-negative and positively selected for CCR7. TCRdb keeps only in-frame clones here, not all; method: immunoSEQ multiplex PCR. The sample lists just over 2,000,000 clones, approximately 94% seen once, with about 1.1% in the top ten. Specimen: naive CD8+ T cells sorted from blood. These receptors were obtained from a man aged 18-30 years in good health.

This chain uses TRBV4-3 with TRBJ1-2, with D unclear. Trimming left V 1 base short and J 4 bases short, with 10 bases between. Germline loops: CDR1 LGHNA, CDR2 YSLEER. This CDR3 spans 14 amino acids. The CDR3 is CASSQGVNGYGYTF. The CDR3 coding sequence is TGCGCCAGCAGCCAAGGGGTGAACGGCTATGGCTACACCTTC.

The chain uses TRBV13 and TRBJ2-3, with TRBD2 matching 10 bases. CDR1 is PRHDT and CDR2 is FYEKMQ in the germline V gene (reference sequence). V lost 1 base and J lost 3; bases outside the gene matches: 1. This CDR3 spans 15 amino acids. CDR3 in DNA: TGTGCCAGCAGCTTAGTAGCGGGAGGTACAGATACGCAGTATTTT. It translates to CASSLVAGGTDTQYF.

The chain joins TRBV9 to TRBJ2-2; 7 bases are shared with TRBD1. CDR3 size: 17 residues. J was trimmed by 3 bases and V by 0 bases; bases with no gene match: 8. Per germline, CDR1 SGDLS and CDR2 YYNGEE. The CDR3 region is CASSVDRQGEDTGELFF. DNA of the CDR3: TGTGCCAGCAGCGTAGATAGACAGGGCGAGGACACCGGGGAGCTGTTTTTT. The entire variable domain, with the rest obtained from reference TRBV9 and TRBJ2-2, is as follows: DSGVTQTPKHLITATGQRVTLRCSPRSGDLSVYWYQQSLDQGLQFLIQYYNGEERAKGNILERFSAQQFPDLHSELNLSSLELGDSALYFCASSVDRQGEDTGELFFGEGSRLTVL.

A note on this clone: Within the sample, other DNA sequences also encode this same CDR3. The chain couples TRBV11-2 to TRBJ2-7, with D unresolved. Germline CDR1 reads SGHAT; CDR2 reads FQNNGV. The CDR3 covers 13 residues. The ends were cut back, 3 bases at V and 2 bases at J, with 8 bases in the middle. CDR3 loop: CASSLAATYEQYF. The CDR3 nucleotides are TGTGCCAGCAGCTTGGCGGCTACCTACGAGCAGTACTTC.

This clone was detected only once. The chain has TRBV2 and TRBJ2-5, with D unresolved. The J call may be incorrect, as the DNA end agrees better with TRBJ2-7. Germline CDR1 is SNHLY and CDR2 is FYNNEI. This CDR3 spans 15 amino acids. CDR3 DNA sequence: TGTGCCAGCAGTGAGGGCCACTCCCGCTCCTACGAGCAGTACTTC. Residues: CASSEGHSRSYEQYF.

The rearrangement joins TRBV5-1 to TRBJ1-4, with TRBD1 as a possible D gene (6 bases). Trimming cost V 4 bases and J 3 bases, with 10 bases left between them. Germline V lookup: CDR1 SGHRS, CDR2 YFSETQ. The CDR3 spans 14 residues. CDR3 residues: CASSVDSPNEKLFF. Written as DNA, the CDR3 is TGCGCCAGCAGCGTGGACAGCCCTAATGAAAAACTGTTTTTT. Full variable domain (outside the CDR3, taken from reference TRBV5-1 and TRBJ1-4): KAGVTQTPRYLIKTRGQQVTLSCSPISGHRSVSWYQQTPGQGLQFLFEYFSETQRNKGNFPGRFSGRQFSNSRSEMNVSTLELGDSALYLCASSVDSPNEKLFFGSGTQLSVL.

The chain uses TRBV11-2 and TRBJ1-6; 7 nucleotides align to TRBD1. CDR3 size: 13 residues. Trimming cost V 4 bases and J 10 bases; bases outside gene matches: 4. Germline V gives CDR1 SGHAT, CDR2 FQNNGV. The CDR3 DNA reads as TGTGCCAGCAGCTATGGGACAGCCTCACCCCTCCACTTT. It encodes CASSYGTASPLHF.

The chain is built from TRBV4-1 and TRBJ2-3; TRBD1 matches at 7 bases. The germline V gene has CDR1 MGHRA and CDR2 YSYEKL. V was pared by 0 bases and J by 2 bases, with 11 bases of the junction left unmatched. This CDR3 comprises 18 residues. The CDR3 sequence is CASSQDLQGSPYTDTQYF. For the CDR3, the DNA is TGCGCCAGCAGCCAAGATTTACAGGGGTCGCCGTACACAGATACGCAGTATTTT.

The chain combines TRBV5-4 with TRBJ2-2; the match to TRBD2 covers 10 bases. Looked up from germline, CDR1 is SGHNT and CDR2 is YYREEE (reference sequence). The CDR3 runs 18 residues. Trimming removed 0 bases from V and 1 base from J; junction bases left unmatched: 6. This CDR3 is CASSLGLAGALNTGELFF. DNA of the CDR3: TGTGCCAGCAGCTTGGGCCTAGCGGGGGCCCTGAACACCGGGGAGCTGTTTTTT.

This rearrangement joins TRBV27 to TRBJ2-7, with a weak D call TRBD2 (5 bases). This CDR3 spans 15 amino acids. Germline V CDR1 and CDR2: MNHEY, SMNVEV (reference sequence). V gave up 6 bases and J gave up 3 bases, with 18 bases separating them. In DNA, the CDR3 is TGTGCCAGCAGCTCGAGGGATAAAAATATCTACGAGCAGTACTTC. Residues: CASSSRDKNIYEQYF.

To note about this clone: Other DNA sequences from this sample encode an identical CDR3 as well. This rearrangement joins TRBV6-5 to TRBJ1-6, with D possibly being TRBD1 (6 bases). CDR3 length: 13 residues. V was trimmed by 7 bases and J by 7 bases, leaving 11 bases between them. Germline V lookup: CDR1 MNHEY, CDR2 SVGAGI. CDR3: CASTTGGNSPLHF. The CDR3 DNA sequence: TGTGCCAGCACTACGGGGGGCAATTCACCCCTCCACTTT.

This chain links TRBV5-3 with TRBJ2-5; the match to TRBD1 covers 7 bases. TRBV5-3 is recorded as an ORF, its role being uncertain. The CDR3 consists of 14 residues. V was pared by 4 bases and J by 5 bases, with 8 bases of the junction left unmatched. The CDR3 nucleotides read TGTGCCAGAAGCCCTCTTCCAGGGGGTGAGACCCAGTACTTC. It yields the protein CARSPLPGGETQYF.

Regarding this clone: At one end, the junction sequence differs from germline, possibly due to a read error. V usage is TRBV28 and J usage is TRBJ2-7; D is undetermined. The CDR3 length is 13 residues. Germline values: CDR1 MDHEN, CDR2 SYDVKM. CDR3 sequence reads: CANSLLSTYEQYF. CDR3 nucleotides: TGTGCCAACAGTTTACTTTCAACCTACGAGCAGTACTTC. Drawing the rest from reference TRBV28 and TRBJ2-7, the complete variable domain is DVKVTQSSRYLVKRTGEKVFLECVQDMDHENMFWYRQDPGLGLRLIYFSYDVKMKEKGDIPEGYSVSREKKERFSLILESASTNQTSMYLCANSLLSTYEQYFGPGTRLTVT.

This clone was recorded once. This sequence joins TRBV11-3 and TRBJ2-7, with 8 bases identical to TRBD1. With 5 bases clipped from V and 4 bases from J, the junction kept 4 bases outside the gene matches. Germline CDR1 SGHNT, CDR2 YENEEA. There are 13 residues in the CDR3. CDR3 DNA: TGTGCCAGCAGCGTACAGGGGGGATACGAGCAGTACTTC. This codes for CASSVQGGYEQYF.

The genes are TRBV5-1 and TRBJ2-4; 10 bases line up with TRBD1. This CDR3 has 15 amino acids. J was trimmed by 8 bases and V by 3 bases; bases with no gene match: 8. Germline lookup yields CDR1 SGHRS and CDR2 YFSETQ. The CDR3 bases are TGCGCCAGCAGCTCAGAGGGACAGGGGTTGGACATTCAGTACTTC. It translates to CASSSEGQGLDIQYF. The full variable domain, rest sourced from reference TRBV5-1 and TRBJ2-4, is KAGVTQTPRYLIKTRGQQVTLSCSPISGHRSVSWYQQTPGQGLQFLFEYFSETQRNKGNFPGRFSGRQFSNSRSEMNVSTLELGDSALYLCASSSEGQGLDIQYFGAGTRLSVL.

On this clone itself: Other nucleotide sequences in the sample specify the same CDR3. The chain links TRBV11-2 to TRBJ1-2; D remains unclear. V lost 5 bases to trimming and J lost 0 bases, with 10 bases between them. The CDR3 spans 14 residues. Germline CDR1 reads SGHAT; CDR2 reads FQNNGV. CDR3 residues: CASSPGGSNYGYTF. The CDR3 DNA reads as TGTGCCAGCAGCCCAGGCGGATCTAACTATGGCTACACCTTC.

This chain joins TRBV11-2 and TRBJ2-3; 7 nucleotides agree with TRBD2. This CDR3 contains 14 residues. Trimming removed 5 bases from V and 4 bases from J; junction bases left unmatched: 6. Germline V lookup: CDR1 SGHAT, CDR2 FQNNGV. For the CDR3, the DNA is TGTGCCAGCAGCCCCAGCGGGATCGCAGATACGCAGTATTTT. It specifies CASSPSGIADTQYF.